This T cell receptor (beta chain) was documented in a study of cytomegalovirus exposure and HLA in healthy donors. Turning to the study itself: Most genotyped donors, 81% of more than 300, had Caucasian-associated genetic ancestry. Study conclusions and caveats: The study labeled fewer than 200 TCR beta chains cytomegalovirus-associated.

PCR employed 60 Vbeta and 13 Jbeta primers. Libraries were prepared by immunoSEQ multiplex PCR; TCRdb keeps only in-frame clonotypes and omits some of them. This table holds more than 95,000 clones, 73% found once. The length of the CDR3 is 14 residues. Germline V gene data show CDR1 as SGHRS and CDR2 as YFSETQ. Notes on this clone: No antigen is known for it. The junction and the germline gene differ at one end; a read error may be behind it.

The chain joins TRBV5-1 to TRBJ2-1; 7 bases map to TRBD1. The receptor comes from a man aged 55 to 70 in good health and CMV-seropositive. Sequenced input: PBMCs. CDR3 DNA sequence: TGCGCCAGCAGCTTAGACAGGGCCTACAATGGGCAGTTCTTC. Its translation is CASSLDRAYNGQFF.